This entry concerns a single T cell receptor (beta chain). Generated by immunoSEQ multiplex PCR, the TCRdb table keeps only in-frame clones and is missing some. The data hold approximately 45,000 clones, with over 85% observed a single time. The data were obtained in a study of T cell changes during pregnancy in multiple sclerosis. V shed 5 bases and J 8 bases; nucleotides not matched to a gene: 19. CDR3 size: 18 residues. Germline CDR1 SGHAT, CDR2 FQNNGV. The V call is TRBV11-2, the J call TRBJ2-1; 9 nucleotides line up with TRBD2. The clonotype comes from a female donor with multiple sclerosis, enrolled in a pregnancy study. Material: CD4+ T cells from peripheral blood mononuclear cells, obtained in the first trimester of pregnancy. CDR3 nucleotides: TGTGCCAGCAGCCCACCACTCTCCCCGGGACTAGCTATCGATGAGCAGTTCTTC. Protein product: CASSPPLSPGLAIDEQFF.